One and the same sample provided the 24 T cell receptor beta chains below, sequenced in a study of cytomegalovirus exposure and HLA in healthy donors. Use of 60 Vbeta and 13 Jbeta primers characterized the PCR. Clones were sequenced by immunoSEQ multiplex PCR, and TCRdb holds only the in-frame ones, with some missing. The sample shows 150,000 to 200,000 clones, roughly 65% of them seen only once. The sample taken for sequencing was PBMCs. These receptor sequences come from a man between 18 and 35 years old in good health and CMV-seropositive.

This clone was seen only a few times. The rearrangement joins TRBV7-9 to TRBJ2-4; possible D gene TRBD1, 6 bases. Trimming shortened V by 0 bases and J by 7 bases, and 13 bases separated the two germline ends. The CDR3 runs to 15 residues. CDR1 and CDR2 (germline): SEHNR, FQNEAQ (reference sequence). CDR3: CASSLARQGQNIQYF. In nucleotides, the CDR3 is TGTGCCAGCAGCTTAGCGAGGCAGGGGCAGAACATTCAGTACTTC.

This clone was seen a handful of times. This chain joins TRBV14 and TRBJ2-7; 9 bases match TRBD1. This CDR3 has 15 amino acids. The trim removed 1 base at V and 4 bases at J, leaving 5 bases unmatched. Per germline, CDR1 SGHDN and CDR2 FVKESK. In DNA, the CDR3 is TGTGCCAGCAGCCAAGTCGGGACAGGGACATACGAGCAGTACGTC. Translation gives CASSQVGTGTYEQYV.

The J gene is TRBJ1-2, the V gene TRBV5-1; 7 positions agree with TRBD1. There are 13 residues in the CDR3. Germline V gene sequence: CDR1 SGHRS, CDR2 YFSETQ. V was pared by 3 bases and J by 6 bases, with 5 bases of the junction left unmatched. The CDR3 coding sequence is TGCGCCAGCAGCTCTGGGACAGATGATGGCTACACCTTC. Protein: CASSSGTDDGYTF.

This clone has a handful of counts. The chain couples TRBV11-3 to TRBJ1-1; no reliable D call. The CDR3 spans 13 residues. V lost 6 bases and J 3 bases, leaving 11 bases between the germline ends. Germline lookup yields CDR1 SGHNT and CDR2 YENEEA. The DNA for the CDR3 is TGTGCCAGCAGTATGTTATCGGACACTGAAGCTTTCTTT. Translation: CASSMLSDTEAFF.

The CDR3 DNA follows: TGTGCCAGTAGTATAAGGGGACAGGGGGGGCCCCAGCATTTT. This gives the protein CASSIRGQGGPQHF. V and J are TRBV19 and TRBJ1-5; TRBD1 matches at 11 bases. Losses at the gene ends were 2 bases for V and 9 bases for J; bases not matched to a gene: 3. This CDR3 is built from 14 residues. In germline, CDR1 is LNHDA, CDR2 SQIVND (reference sequence).

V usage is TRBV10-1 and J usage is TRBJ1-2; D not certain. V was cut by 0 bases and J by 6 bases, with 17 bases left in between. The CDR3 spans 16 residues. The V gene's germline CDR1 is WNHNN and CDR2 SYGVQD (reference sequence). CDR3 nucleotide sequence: TGCGCCAGCAGTGAGTCGTCTTATCAGGATCTACATGGCTACACCTTC. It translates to CASSESSYQDLHGYTF.

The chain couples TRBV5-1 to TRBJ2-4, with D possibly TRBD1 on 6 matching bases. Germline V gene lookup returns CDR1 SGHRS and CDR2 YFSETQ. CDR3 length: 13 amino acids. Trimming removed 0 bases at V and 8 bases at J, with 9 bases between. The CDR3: CASSLAGEHIQYF. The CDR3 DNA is TGCGCCAGCAGCTTGGCAGGGGAGCACATTCAGTACTTC.

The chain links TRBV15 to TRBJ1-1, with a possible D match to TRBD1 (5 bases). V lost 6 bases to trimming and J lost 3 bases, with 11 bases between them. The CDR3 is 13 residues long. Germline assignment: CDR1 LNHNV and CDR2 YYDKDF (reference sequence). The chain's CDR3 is CATRGRVYTEAFF. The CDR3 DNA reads TGTGCCACCAGAGGCAGGGTATACACTGAAGCTTTCTTT.

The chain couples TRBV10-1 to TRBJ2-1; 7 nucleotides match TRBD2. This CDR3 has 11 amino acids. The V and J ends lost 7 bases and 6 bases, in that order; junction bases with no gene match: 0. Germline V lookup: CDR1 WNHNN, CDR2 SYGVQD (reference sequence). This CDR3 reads CASTGGNEQFF. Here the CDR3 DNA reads TGCGCCAGCACGGGGGGCAATGAGCAGTTCTTC.

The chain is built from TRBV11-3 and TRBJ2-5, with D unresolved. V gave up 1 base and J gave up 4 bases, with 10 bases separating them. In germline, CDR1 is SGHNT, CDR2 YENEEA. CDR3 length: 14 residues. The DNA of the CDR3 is TGTGCCAGCAGCTTAGGGTCAGGATCAGAGACCCAGTACTTC. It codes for CASSLGSGSETQYF.

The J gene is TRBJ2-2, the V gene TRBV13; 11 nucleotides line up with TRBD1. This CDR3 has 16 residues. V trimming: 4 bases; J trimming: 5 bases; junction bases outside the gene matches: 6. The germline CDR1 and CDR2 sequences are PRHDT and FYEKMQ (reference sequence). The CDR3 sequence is CASSSAGTGGTGELFF. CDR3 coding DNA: TGTGCCAGCAGCTCCGCCGGGACAGGGGGGACCGGGGAGCTGTTTTTT.

Here the CDR3 DNA reads TGCAGCGCCTGGGGGGGAACTGGCTACACCTTC. Translated, it gives CSAWGGTGYTF. The chain couples TRBV29-1 to TRBJ1-2; weak D call: TRBD1 (5 bases). The length of the CDR3 is 11 residues. V shed 7 bases and J shed 7 bases, with 13 bases lying between them. CDR1 is SQVTM, CDR2 ANQGSEA, per germline. The whole variable domain, filled in from reference TRBV29-1 and TRBJ1-2, reads SAVISQKPSRDICQRGTSLTIQCQVDSQVTMMFWYRQQPGQSLTLIATANQGSEATYESGFVIDKFPISRPNLTFSTLTVSNMSPEDSSIYLCSAWGGTGYTFGSGTRLTVV.

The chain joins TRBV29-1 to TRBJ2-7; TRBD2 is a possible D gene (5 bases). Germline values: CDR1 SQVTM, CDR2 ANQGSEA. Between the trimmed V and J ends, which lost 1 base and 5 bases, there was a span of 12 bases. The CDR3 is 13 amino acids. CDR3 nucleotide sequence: TGCAGCGTTGAAGGAGGGATGGATGACGAGCAGTACGTC. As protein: CSVEGGMDDEQYV.

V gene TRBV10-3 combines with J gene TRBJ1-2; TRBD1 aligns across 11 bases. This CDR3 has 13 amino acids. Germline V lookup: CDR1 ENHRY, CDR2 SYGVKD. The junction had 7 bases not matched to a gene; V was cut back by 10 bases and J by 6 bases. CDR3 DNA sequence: TGTGCCACAAGGACAGGGGGCGCAGATGGCTACACCTTC. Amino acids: CATRTGGADGYTF.

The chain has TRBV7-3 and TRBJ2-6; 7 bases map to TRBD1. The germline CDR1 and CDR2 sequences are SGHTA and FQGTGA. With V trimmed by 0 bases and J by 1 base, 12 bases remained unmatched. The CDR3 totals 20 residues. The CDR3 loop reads CASSLTRSRQGDSGANVLTF. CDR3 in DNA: TGTGCCAGCAGCTTAACCCGTTCCCGACAGGGAGATTCTGGGGCCAACGTCCTGACTTTC. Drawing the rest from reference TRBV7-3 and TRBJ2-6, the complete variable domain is GAGVSQTPSNKVTEKGKYVELRCDPISGHTALYWYRQSLGQGPEFLIYFQGTGAADDSGLPNDRFFAVRPEGSVSTLKIQRTERGDSAVYLCASSLTRSRQGDSGANVLTFGAGSRLTVL.

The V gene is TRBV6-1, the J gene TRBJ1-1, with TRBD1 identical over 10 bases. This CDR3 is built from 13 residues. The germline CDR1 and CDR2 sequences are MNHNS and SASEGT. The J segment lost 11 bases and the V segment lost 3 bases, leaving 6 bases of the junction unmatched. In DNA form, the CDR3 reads TGTGCCAGCAGTGACCGGGACAGGGGTGCGGCTTTCTTT. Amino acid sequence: CASSDRDRGAAFF.

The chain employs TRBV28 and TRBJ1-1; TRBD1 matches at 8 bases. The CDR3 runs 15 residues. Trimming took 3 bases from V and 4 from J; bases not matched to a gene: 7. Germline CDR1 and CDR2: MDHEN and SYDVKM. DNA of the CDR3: TGTGCCAGCAGTTTGACAGGGGCGGGGAGCACTGAAGCTTTCTTT. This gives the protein CASSLTGAGSTEAFF.

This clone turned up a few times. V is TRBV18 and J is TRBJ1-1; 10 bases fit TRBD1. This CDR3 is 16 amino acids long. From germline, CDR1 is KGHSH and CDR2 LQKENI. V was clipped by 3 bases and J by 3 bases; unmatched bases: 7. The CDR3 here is CASSPNDRGQDTEAFF. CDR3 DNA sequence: TGTGCCAGCTCACCCAACGACAGGGGGCAGGACACTGAAGCTTTCTTT.

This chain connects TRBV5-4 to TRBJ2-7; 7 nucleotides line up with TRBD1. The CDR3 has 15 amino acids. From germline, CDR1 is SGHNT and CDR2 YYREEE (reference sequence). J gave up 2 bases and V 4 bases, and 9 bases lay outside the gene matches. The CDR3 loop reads CASSPDRSSTYEQYV. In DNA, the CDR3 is TGTGCCAGCAGCCCGGACAGGAGCAGCACCTACGAGCAGTACGTC.

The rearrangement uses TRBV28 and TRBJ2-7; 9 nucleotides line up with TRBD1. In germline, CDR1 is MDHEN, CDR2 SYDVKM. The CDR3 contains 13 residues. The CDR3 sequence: CASSNSPGQGWNV. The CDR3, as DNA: TGTGCCAGCAGCAATTCCCCGGGACAGGGTTGGAACGTC.

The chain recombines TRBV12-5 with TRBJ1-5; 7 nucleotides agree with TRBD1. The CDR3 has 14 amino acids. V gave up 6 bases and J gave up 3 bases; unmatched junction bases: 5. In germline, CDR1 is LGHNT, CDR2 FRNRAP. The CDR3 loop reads CASGVDRANQPQHF. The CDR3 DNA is TGTGCTAGTGGCGTAGACAGGGCCAATCAGCCCCAGCATTTT.

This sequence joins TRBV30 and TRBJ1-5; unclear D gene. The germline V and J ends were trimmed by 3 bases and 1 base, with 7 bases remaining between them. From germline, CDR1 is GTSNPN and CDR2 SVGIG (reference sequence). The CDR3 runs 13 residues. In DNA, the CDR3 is TGTGCCTGGAGCAAATCCAGCAATCAGCCCCAGCATTTT. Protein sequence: CAWSKSSNQPQHF.

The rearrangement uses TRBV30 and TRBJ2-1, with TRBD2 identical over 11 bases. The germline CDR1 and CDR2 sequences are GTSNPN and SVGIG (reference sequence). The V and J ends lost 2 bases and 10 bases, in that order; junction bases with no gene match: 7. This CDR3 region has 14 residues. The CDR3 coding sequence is TGTGCCTGGAGTACCCGACTAGCGGGGCGCGAGCAGTTCTTC. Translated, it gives CAWSTRLAGREQFF.

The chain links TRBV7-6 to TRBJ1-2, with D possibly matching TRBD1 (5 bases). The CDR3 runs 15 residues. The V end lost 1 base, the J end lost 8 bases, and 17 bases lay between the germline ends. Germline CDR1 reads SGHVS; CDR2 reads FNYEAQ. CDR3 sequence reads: CASSLVVQDPQGYTF. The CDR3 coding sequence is TGTGCCAGCAGCTTAGTGGTACAGGATCCCCAGGGCTACACCTTC. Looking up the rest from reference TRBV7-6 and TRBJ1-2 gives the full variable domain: GAGVSQSPRYKVTKRGQDVALRCDPISGHVSLYWYRQALGQGPEFLTYFNYEAQQDKSGLPNDRFSAERPEGSISTLTIQRTEQRDSAMYRCASSLVVQDPQGYTFGSGTRLTVV.